The clone carrying this T cell receptor (beta chain) came up a few times. Its antigen is as yet unknown. This entry belongs to a study of T cells in Graves' hyperthyroidism and ophthalmopathy. Study-level points and caveats: In validation, the model predicted ophthalmopathy. These predictions came a median roughly 6 months before onset.

Exclusion criteria comprised uncontrolled infection, other autoimmune disease, pregnancy or lactation. Each diagnosis drew on symptoms, thyroxine, TRAb, thyroid ultrasound and orbital computed tomography findings. The source of the PBMCs was over 8.5 ml of fresh peripheral blood. Authors of the study amplified TCR beta CDR3 regions from RNA transcripts. An initial round of RT-PCR targeting the TCR CDR3 relied on the HTBI primer set. TCRdb passed the multiplex PCR reads through MiXCR, listing each CDR3 protein once. Of 140,000 or so distinct CDR3 sequences listed, less than 25% are singletons. This CDR3 comprises 13 residues. The V gene end was trimmed by 8 bases and the J gene end by 4 bases; junction bases not matched to a gene: 7. CDR1 SNHLY and CDR2 FYNNEI come from the germline V gene.

Input material: blood. This clonotype originated in a woman between 45 and 60 years old with Graves' hyperthyroidism that later progressed to Graves' ophthalmopathy. V usage is TRBV2 and J usage is TRBJ1-1; 7 bases map to TRBD1. CDR3 in amino acids: CASEGAQTTEAFF. CDR3 bases: TGTGCCAGCGAGGGGGCACAAACCACTGAAGCTTTCTTT.